Shown below are 16 T cell receptor beta chains from a single sample sequenced in a study of cytomegalovirus exposure and HLA in healthy donors. PCR used 60 Vbeta primers and 13 Jbeta primers. This table comes from immunoSEQ multiplex PCR, and its TCRdb copy is limited to in-frame clones, with some not included. The table has roughly 99,000 clones, over 70% seen once. Material for sequencing was PBMCs. These receptor sequences come from a man between 25 and 39 years old in good health and CMV-seronegative.

This rearrangement joins TRBV5-6 to TRBJ2-1; TRBD2 matches 11 bases. CDR3 size: 17 residues. Germline trimming cut 4 bases from V and 4 bases from J; bases unmatched to any gene: 10. CDR1 is SGHDT, CDR2 YYEEEE, per germline. The CDR3 DNA follows: TGTGCCAGCAGCCCCCCCCTCGGGACTAGCGGATACAATGAGCAGTTCTTC. Its protein is CASSPPLGTSGYNEQFF.

The V gene is TRBV21-1, the J gene TRBJ2-2; TRBD2, as called in the table, went unchecked against the DNA. TRBV21-1 is termed a pseudogene. The CDR3 consists of 15 residues. CDR3 sequence (DNA): TGTGCCAGCAGCAGAATAGCGGGACACCGAGGGGAGCTGTTTTTT. Protein product: CASSRIAGHRGELFF.

This chain joins TRBV10-3 and TRBJ1-4; 9 bases are shared with TRBD1. V was clipped by 2 bases and J by 2 bases; unmatched bases: 3. Germline CDR1 reads ENHRY; CDR2 reads SYGVKD. This CDR3 is 16 amino acids long. The CDR3 loop reads CAISEGQGWTNEKLFF. In nucleotides, the CDR3 is TGTGCCATCAGTGAGGGACAGGGGTGGACTAATGAAAAACTGTTTTTT.

The V gene is TRBV28, the J gene TRBJ1-4; TRBD1 might be the D (5 bases). The CDR3 is 13 amino acids. Per germline, CDR1 MDHEN and CDR2 SYDVKM. Trimming cost V 4 bases and J 7 bases, with 10 bases left between them. In DNA, the CDR3 is TGTGCCAGCAGTTCCGGGGGTGGTGAAAAACTGTTTTTT. This codes for CASSSGGGEKLFF. The full variable domain, in which reference TRBV28 and TRBJ1-4 provide the parts outside the CDR3, is DVKVTQSSRYLVKRTGEKVFLECVQDMDHENMFWYRQDPGLGLRLIYFSYDVKMKEKGDIPEGYSVSREKKERFSLILESASTNQTSMYLCASSSGGGEKLFFGSGTQLSVL.

V gene TRBV7-2 combines with J gene TRBJ2-1; the match to TRBD2 covers 13 bases. V lost 5 bases, J lost 8 bases, and 9 bases stayed unmatched. The germline V gene has CDR1 SGHTA and CDR2 FQGNSA. The CDR3 covers 16 residues. The DNA for the CDR3 is TGTGCCAGCAGCCCCTTAGGACTAGCGGGAGAGGATGAGCAGTTCTTC. Protein sequence: CASSPLGLAGEDEQFF.

V usage is TRBV9 and J usage is TRBJ1-4, with D unresolved. From germline, CDR1 is SGDLS and CDR2 YYNGEE. The CDR3 is 14 residues long. V shed 1 base and J shed 4 bases, with 8 bases lying between them. The chain's CDR3 is CASSVLGSNEKLFF. The CDR3 region has the DNA TGTGCCAGCAGCGTACTAGGGAGTAATGAAAAACTGTTTTTT.

This clone has only one observation. CDR3 in amino acids: CASSFAGGTGEAKLFF. In DNA, the CDR3 is TGCGCCAGCAGCTTTGCCGGGGGGACAGGGGAGGCAAAACTGTTTTTT. V is TRBV5-1 and J is TRBJ1-4, with 10 bases identical to TRBD1. CDR3 size: 16 residues. V gave up 2 bases and J gave up 10 bases; unmatched junction bases: 11. Germline CDR1 is SGHRS and CDR2 is YFSETQ.

The J gene is TRBJ2-5, the V gene TRBV29-1; 10 bases map to TRBD2. Germline assignment: CDR1 SQVTM and CDR2 ANQGSEA. V trimming: 4 bases; J trimming: 10 bases; junction bases outside the gene matches: 6. CDR3 size: 12 residues. CDR3 region: CSVAGLAVDQYF. The CDR3 DNA sequence: TGCAGCGTTGCTGGACTAGCGGTCGACCAGTACTTC.

The chain is built from TRBV2 and TRBJ1-2; D gene uncertain. Germline V gene data show CDR1 as SNHLY and CDR2 as FYNNEI. The V end lost 1 base, the J end lost 3 bases, and 6 bases lay between the germline ends. This CDR3 region has 13 residues. This chain's CDR3 is CASSEGGYYGYTF. The DNA for the CDR3 is TGTGCCAGCAGTGAAGGCGGATACTATGGCTACACCTTC.

The genes are TRBV7-2 and TRBJ2-7, with a possible D match to TRBD2 (6 bases). This CDR3 comprises 14 residues. Germline assignment: CDR1 SGHTA and CDR2 FQGNSA. Between the trimmed V and J ends, which lost 5 bases and 2 bases, there was a span of 13 bases. The CDR3 DNA reads as TGTGCCAGCAGCCCGGGAGTGAGGGCCTACGAGCAGTACTTC. Protein sequence: CASSPGVRAYEQYF.

The rearrangement joins TRBV19 to TRBJ1-1; the D gene is possibly TRBD1 (6 bases). V shed 5 bases and J shed 6 bases, with 10 bases lying between them. The CDR3 totals 12 residues. Per the germline V gene, CDR1 is LNHDA and CDR2 is SQIVND (reference sequence). This chain's CDR3 is CASSWGGPEAFF. CDR3 nucleotide sequence: TGTGCCAGTAGTTGGGGGGGCCCTGAAGCTTTCTTT. Combining the CDR3 with reference TRBV19 and TRBJ1-1 gives the whole variable domain DGGITQSPKYLFRKEGQNVTLSCEQNLNHDAMYWYRQDPGQGLRLIYYSQIVNDFQKGDIAEGYSVSREKKESFPLTVTSAQKNPTAFYLCASSWGGPEAFFGQGTRLTVV.

J is TRBJ1-4 and V is TRBV5-1, with 7 bases that match TRBD1. Trimming removed 2 bases from V and 1 base from J; junction bases left unmatched: 2. The CDR3 extends over 15 amino acids. Germline V CDR1 and CDR2: SGHRS, YFSETQ. In nucleotides, the CDR3 is TGCGCCAGCAGCTTCCGACAGGGAACTAATGAAAAACTGTTTTTT. This translates into CASSFRQGTNEKLFF. The full variable domain, its missing parts supplied by reference TRBV5-1 and TRBJ1-4, is KAGVTQTPRYLIKTRGQQVTLSCSPISGHRSVSWYQQTPGQGLQFLFEYFSETQRNKGNFPGRFSGRQFSNSRSEMNVSTLELGDSALYLCASSFRQGTNEKLFFGSGTQLSVL.

The rearrangement joins TRBV4-1 to TRBJ2-1; the match to TRBD2 covers 13 bases. CDR1 is MGHRA and CDR2 is YSYEKL in the germline V gene. V lost 3 bases to trimming and J lost 5 bases; unmatched junction nucleotides: 4. The CDR3 is 16 amino acids. The CDR3 DNA follows: TGCGCCAGCAGCCATGGGACTAGCGGGAACAACAATGAGCAGTTCTTC. It is translated as CASSHGTSGNNNEQFF.

The chain employs TRBV28 and TRBJ2-5; TRBD1 agrees at 8 bases. CDR1 MDHEN and CDR2 SYDVKM come from the germline V gene. V lost 2 bases, J lost 5 bases, and 13 bases stayed unmatched. The CDR3 loop spans 17 amino acids. The CDR3 here is CASSLRGQGAELETQYF. The CDR3 DNA reads TGTGCCAGCAGTTTACGGGGGCAGGGGGCGGAATTGGAGACCCAGTACTTC.

Note on this clone: One junction end disagrees with the germline gene, perhaps due to a read error. CDR3 in DNA: TGTGCCAGCAGTTCCGTCGGGACAGGGGGCGAAAAGGGTAACTTC. Translation gives CASSSVGTGGEKGNF. The rearrangement links TRBV28 to TRBJ2-7, with 12 nucleotides matching TRBD1. Germline CDR1 is MDHEN and CDR2 is SYDVKM. There are 15 residues in the CDR3.

The J gene is TRBJ1-1, the V gene TRBV19, with D hard to call. CDR3 length: 13 amino acids. Germline V gene data show CDR1 as LNHDA and CDR2 as SQIVND (reference sequence). V was cut by 6 bases and J by 5 bases, with 13 bases left in between. As DNA, the CDR3 is TGTGCCAGTAGCGAACGGGGTTCGACTGAAGCTTTCTTT. Translated, it gives CASSERGSTEAFF.